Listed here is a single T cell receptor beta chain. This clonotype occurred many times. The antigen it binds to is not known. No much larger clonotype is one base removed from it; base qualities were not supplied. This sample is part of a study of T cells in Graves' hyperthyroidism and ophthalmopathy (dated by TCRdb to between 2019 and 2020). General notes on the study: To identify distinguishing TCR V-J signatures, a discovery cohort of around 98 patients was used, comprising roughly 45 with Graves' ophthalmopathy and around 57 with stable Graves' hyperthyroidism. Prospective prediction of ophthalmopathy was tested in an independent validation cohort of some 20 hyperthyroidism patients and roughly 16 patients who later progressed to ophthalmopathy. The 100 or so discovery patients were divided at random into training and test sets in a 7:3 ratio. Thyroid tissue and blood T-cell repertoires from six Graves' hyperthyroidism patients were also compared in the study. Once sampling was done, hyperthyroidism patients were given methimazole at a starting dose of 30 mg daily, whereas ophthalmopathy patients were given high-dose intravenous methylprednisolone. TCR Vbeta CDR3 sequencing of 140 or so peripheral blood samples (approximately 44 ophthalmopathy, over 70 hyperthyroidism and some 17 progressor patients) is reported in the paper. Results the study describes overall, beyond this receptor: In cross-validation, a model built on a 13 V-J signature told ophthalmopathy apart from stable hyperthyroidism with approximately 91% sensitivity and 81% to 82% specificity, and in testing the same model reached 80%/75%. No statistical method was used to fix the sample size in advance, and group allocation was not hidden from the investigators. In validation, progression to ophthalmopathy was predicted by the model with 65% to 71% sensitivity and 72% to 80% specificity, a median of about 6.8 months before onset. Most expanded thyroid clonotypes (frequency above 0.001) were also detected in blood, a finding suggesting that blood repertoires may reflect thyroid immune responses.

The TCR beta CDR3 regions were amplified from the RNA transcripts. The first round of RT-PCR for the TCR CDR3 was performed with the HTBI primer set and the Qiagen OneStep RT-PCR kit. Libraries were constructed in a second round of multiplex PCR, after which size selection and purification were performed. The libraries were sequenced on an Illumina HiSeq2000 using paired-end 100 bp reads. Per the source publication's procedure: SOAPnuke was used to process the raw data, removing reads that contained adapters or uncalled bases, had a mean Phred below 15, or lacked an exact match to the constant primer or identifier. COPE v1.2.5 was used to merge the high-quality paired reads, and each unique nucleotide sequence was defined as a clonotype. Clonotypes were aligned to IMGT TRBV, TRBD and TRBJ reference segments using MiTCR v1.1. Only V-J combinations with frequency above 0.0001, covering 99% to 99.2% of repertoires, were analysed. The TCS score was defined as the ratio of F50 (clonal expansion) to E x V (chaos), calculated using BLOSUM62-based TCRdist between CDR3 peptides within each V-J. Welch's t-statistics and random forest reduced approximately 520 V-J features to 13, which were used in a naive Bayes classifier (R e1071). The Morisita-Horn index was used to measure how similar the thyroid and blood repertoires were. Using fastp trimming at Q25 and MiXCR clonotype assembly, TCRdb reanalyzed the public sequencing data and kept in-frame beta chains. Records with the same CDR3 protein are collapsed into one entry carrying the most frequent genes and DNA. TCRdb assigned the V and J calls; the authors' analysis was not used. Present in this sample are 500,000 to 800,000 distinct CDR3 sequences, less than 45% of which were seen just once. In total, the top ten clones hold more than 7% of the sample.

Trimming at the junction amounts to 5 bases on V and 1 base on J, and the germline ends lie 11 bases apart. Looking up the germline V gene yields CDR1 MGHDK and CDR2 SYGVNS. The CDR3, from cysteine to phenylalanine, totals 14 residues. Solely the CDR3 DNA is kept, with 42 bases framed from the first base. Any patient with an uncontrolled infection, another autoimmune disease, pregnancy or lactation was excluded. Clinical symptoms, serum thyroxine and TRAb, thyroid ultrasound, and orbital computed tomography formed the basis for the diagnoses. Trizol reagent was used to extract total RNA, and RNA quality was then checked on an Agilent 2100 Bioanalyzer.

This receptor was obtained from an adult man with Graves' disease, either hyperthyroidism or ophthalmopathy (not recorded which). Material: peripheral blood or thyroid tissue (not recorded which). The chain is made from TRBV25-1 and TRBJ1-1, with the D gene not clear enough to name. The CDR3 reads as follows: CASSWAGSNTEAFF. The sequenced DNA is TGTGCCAGCAGTTGGGCAGGCTCGAACACTGAAGCTTTCTTT.